One sample yielded the 31 T cell receptor beta chains listed below, sequenced in a study of cytomegalovirus exposure and HLA in healthy donors. 13 Jbeta primers and 60 Vbeta primers were used for the PCR. TCRdb's copy holds only in-frame clones and misses some; the assay was immunoSEQ multiplex PCR. The sample yields 150,000 to 200,000 clones, 79% seen once. Sequencing was carried out using PBMCs. All receptors derive from a male donor in good health and CMV-seropositive.

The sample holds one count of this clone. This chain connects TRBV28 to TRBJ1-1; TRBD1 agrees at 8 bases. With V trimmed by 7 bases and J by 0 bases, 10 bases remained unmatched. The germline V gene has CDR1 MDHEN and CDR2 SYDVKM. The CDR3 is 16 amino acids. CDR3: CASKKGDRFLNTEAFF. The CDR3 DNA reads TGTGCCAGCAAAAAAGGGGACAGGTTCTTGAACACTGAAGCTTTCTTT. Drawing the rest from reference TRBV28 and TRBJ1-1, the complete variable domain is DVKVTQSSRYLVKRTGEKVFLECVQDMDHENMFWYRQDPGLGLRLIYFSYDVKMKEKGDIPEGYSVSREKKERFSLILESASTNQTSMYLCASKKGDRFLNTEAFFGQGTRLTVV.

The chain carries TRBV5-6 and TRBJ2-5, with no clear D. The V gene's germline CDR1 is SGHDT and CDR2 YYEEEE. The V end was cut by 0 bases, the J end by 2 bases, with 8 bases between. The CDR3 is 14 residues long. CDR3 sequence reads: CASSLAGTQETQYF. Here the CDR3 DNA reads TGTGCCAGCAGCTTGGCAGGTACGCAAGAGACCCAGTACTTC.

The count of this clone is one. The chain combines TRBV19 with TRBJ2-2, with TRBD2 matching over 13 bases. With 8 bases clipped from V and 6 bases from J, the junction kept 6 bases outside the gene matches. Germline V gene lookup returns CDR1 LNHDA and CDR2 SQIVND (reference sequence). The CDR3 loop spans 15 amino acids. The CDR3 loop is CASGRTSGSAGELFF. For the CDR3, the DNA is TGTGCCAGTGGAAGGACTAGCGGGAGTGCCGGGGAGCTGTTTTTT.

The chain carries TRBV14 and TRBJ2-1; D is perhaps TRBD2 (5 bases). Germline V CDR1 and CDR2: SGHDN, FVKESK. There are 16 residues in the CDR3. Trimming took off 5 bases at V and 7 bases at J, with 21 bases between the two ends. This CDR3 is CASSRAAGLGVNEQFF. CDR3 DNA sequence: TGTGCCAGCAGCAGGGCGGCGGGTTTGGGTGTAAATGAGCAGTTCTTC.

This clone was detected only a few times. V usage is TRBV5-1 and J usage is TRBJ1-4; TRBD1 matches 11 bases. The CDR3 has 16 amino acids. V trimming: 4 bases; J trimming: 2 bases; junction bases outside the gene matches: 4. Germline CDR1 SGHRS, CDR2 YFSETQ. The CDR3 spells CASSIGQGATNEKLFF. In nucleotides, the CDR3 is TGCGCCAGCAGCATAGGACAGGGGGCTACTAATGAAAAACTGTTTTTT.

This chain uses TRBV9 with TRBJ2-7; 10 bases line up with TRBD1. CDR1 is SGDLS, CDR2 YYNGEE, per germline. CDR3 length: 14 residues. The V and J ends lost 3 bases and 7 bases, in that order; junction bases with no gene match: 7. Here the CDR3 DNA reads TGTGCCAGCAGCGCCGGGACAGGGGCCGAGGAGCAGTACTTC. Translated, it gives CASSAGTGAEEQYF. Based on the CDR3 plus reference TRBV9 and TRBJ2-7, the full variable domain is DSGVTQTPKHLITATGQRVTLRCSPRSGDLSVYWYQQSLDQGLQFLIQYYNGEERAKGNILERFSAQQFPDLHSELNLSSLELGDSALYFCASSAGTGAEEQYFGPGTRLTVT.

The chain combines TRBV4-3 with TRBJ1-4; 7 bases agree with TRBD1. The V segment lost 0 bases and the J segment 7 bases; nucleotides outside the gene matches: 11. CDR3 length: 17 amino acids. Germline CDR1 reads LGHNA; CDR2 reads YSLEER. The CDR3 region is CASSQDREGPGGEKLFF. CDR3 nucleotide sequence: TGCGCCAGCAGCCAAGATCGGGAGGGCCCAGGGGGTGAAAAACTGTTTTTT.

The chain uses TRBV7-2 and TRBJ2-7; TRBD2 matches at 9 bases. V lost 5 bases, J lost 6 bases, and 8 bases stayed unmatched. Germline lookup yields CDR1 SGHTA and CDR2 FQGNSA. The CDR3 length is 14 residues. CDR3 loop: CASSISGGYVEQYF. The CDR3 DNA follows: TGTGCCAGCAGCATTAGCGGGGGCTACGTCGAGCAGTACTTC.

The rearrangement links TRBV4-1 to TRBJ2-7; D not certain. Trimming pared 1 base from V and 3 bases from J, leaving 19 bases between. This CDR3 region has 17 residues. Germline lookup yields CDR1 MGHRA and CDR2 YSYEKL. The CDR3 loop reads CASSQGGAAYSNYEQYF. The CDR3 DNA reads TGCGCCAGCAGCCAAGGCGGTGCCGCCTATTCTAACTACGAGCAGTACTTC.

This clone was seen a handful of times. This chain joins TRBV30 and TRBJ2-5; TRBD1 matches at 9 bases. The CDR3 spans 13 residues. Per the germline V gene, CDR1 is GTSNPN and CDR2 is SVGIG (reference sequence). V dropped 6 bases and J dropped 5; count of bases not matched to a gene: 7. CDR3 in DNA: TGTGCCTGCATGGACAGGGGCAGGGAGACCCAGTACTTC. Translated, it gives CACMDRGRETQYF.

This clone was seen a handful of times. The rearrangement links TRBV2 to TRBJ2-5; weak D call: TRBD1 (5 bases). This CDR3 contains 15 residues. Germline-derived CDR1 and CDR2 are SNHLY and FYNNEI. Trimming removed 6 bases at V and 2 bases at J, with 16 bases between. CDR3 residues: CASRGRSGKQETQYF. As DNA, the CDR3 is TGTGCCAGCAGGGGGCGGTCGGGTAAACAAGAGACCCAGTACTTC. The whole variable domain, filled in from reference TRBV2 and TRBJ2-5, reads EPEVTQTPSHQVTQMGQEVILRCVPISNHLYFYWYRQILGQKVEFLVSFYNNEISEKSEIFDDQFSVERPDGSNFTLKIRSTKLEDSAMYFCASRGRSGKQETQYFGPGTRLLVL.

The rearrangement links TRBV2 to TRBJ2-2, with 10 bases aligning to TRBD2. CDR1 and CDR2 from the germline V gene are SNHLY and FYNNEI. This CDR3 is built from 15 residues. The V segment lost 4 bases and the J segment 2 bases; nucleotides outside the gene matches: 1. Here the CDR3 reads CASSGLAGNTGELFF. The CDR3, as DNA: TGTGCCAGCAGTGGACTAGCGGGTAACACCGGGGAGCTGTTTTTT.

The chain carries TRBV7-2 and TRBJ2-1; TRBD2 is a possible D gene (7 bases). Deletions cut 1 base from V and 6 bases from J, with 16 bases between. The CDR3 runs to 16 residues. CDR1 and CDR2 from the germline V gene are SGHTA and FQGNSA. The CDR3 protein is CASSLVGGGAPNEQFF. In DNA form, the CDR3 reads TGTGCCAGCAGCTTAGTTGGAGGGGGGGCCCCCAATGAGCAGTTCTTC.

This chain joins TRBV2 and TRBJ2-7; 7 bases map to TRBD2. J gave up 0 bases and V 4 bases, and 6 bases lay outside the gene matches. Germline V CDR1 and CDR2: SNHLY, FYNNEI. The CDR3 extends over 15 amino acids. The CDR3 nucleotides read TGTGCCAGCAGTGCGCAGCGGGGTAGCTCCTACGAGCAGTACTTC. As protein: CASSAQRGSSYEQYF.

This chain uses TRBV19 with TRBJ1-5; D is perhaps TRBD1 (5 bases). The CDR3 runs 15 residues. CDR1 LNHDA and CDR2 SQIVND come from the germline V gene (reference sequence). V lost 6 bases, J lost 3 bases, and 15 bases lay in between. The CDR3 protein is CASSPAGPYNQPQHF. The CDR3 nucleotides read TGTGCCAGTAGCCCCGCGGGGCCGTACAATCAGCCCCAGCATTTT.

The gene calls are TRBV27 and TRBJ2-7; 9 bases agree with TRBD2. Unmatched junction bases numbered 5, after V lost 5 bases and J lost 6 bases. In germline, CDR1 is MNHEY, CDR2 SMNVEV (reference sequence). This CDR3 has 13 residues. The CDR3 region has the DNA TGTGCCAGCAGTCCTTGGCGGGAGGGCGAGCAGTACTTC. It encodes CASSPWREGEQYF.

This chain links TRBV19 with TRBJ2-5; D perhaps matches TRBD1 (5 bases). The CDR3 has 13 amino acids. Germline CDR1 is LNHDA and CDR2 is SQIVND (reference sequence). V lost 3 bases to trimming and J lost 5 bases, with 10 bases between them. CDR3 DNA: TGTGCCAGTAGTATTACCAGGGTCGAGACCCAGTACTTC. Its translation is CASSITRVETQYF. Variable domain in full (rest from reference TRBV19 and TRBJ2-5): DGGITQSPKYLFRKEGQNVTLSCEQNLNHDAMYWYRQDPGQGLRLIYYSQIVNDFQKGDIAEGYSVSREKKESFPLTVTSAQKNPTAFYLCASSITRVETQYFGPGTRLLVL.

Comment on this clone: The conserved final phenylalanine or tryptophan is absent from the CDR3, which likely points to a read error. The limits of the CDR3 on the DNA are not certain, so only TCRdb's listed CDR3 is given. V and J are TRBV7-2 and TRBJ2-3; the table's D call TRBD1 went unverified against the DNA. CDR1 and CDR2 (germline): SGHTA, FQGNSA. The CDR3 length is 13 residues, termini included. The chain's CDR3 is CASTQSTQGTPSE.

V is TRBV5-1 and J is TRBJ2-2, with TRBD1 identical over 8 bases. Germline loops: CDR1 SGHRS, CDR2 YFSETQ. The V segment lost 5 bases and the J segment 3 bases; nucleotides outside the gene matches: 6. This CDR3 region has 15 residues. The CDR3: CASSPGTGDTGELFF. The CDR3, as DNA: TGCGCCAGCAGTCCAGGGACAGGAGACACCGGGGAGCTGTTTTTT.

The chain couples TRBV9 to TRBJ2-7, with 8 nucleotides matching TRBD2. V lost 4 bases to trimming and J lost 0 bases; unmatched junction nucleotides: 6. This CDR3 is built from 15 residues. CDR1 and CDR2 (germline): SGDLS, YYNGEE. The chain's CDR3 is CASSSRGGHSYEQYF. The CDR3 DNA reads TGTGCCAGCAGCTCCCGGGGGGGGCACTCCTACGAGCAGTACTTC. Complete variable domain (other parts from reference TRBV9 and TRBJ2-7): DSGVTQTPKHLITATGQRVTLRCSPRSGDLSVYWYQQSLDQGLQFLIQYYNGEERAKGNILERFSAQQFPDLHSELNLSSLELGDSALYFCASSSRGGHSYEQYFGPGTRLTVT.

In the case of this clone: Other nucleotide sequences from this sample produce the same CDR3. The V gene is TRBV2, the J gene TRBJ2-7; no reliable D call. Trimming pared 6 bases from V and 2 bases from J, leaving 8 bases between. Germline CDR1 reads SNHLY; CDR2 reads FYNNEI. This CDR3 has 12 residues. CDR3 amino acids: CASSGEPYEQYF. The CDR3 DNA is TGTGCCAGCAGCGGAGAACCCTACGAGCAGTACTTC.

This rearrangement joins TRBV7-6 to TRBJ2-3; maybe TRBD2 (6 bases). CDR3 length equals 14 residues. V lost 5 bases and J 2 bases, leaving 11 bases between the germline ends. CDR1 SGHVS and CDR2 FNYEAQ come from the germline V gene. The CDR3 is CASSPGDNTDTQYF. The CDR3 DNA follows: TGTGCCAGCAGCCCGGGGGATAACACAGATACGCAGTATTTT.

The V call is TRBV5-1, the J call TRBJ1-2, with 8 bases that match TRBD1. The CDR3 contains 14 residues. The V and J ends lost 4 bases and 6 bases, in that order; junction bases with no gene match: 8. Germline loops: CDR1 SGHRS, CDR2 YFSETQ. CDR3: CASSQSQGADGYTF. In nucleotides, the CDR3 is TGCGCCAGCAGCCAATCGCAGGGGGCGGATGGCTACACCTTC.

V usage is TRBV14 and J usage is TRBJ2-3; TRBD2 matches 9 bases. In germline, CDR1 is SGHDN, CDR2 FVKESK. V was clipped by 1 base and J by 4 bases; unmatched bases: 6. The CDR3 covers 16 residues. CDR3 sequence reads: CASSQVAGAVADTQYF. The CDR3 region has the DNA TGTGCCAGCAGCCAAGTAGCGGGAGCCGTAGCAGATACGCAGTATTTT.

Regarding this clone: This CDR3 fails to terminate in the conserved phenylalanine or tryptophan, so it likely reflects a read error. The chain links TRBV28 to TRBJ1-3; D may be TRBD1 (5 bases). Looked up from germline, CDR1 is MDHEN and CDR2 is SYDVKM. The CDR3 is made up of 14 amino acids. V was cut by 7 bases and J by 0 bases, with 10 bases left in between. CDR3 sequence (DNA): TGTGCCAGCACCGACAGTCTCTCTGGAAACACCATATATCTT. It translates to CASTDSLSGNTIYL.

This clone occurred a few times. The chain carries TRBV29-1 and TRBJ2-7, with 16 bases matching TRBD2. The J segment lost 5 bases and the V segment lost 3 bases, leaving 7 bases of the junction unmatched. This CDR3 has 16 residues. The germline gives CDR1 SQVTM, CDR2 ANQGSEA. CDR3 loop: CSVEGGLAGGTHEQYF. The CDR3 DNA sequence: TGCAGCGTTGAGGGGGGACTAGCGGGAGGGACCCACGAGCAGTACTTC.

The chain recombines TRBV6-1 with TRBJ2-7; 10 bases fit TRBD1. The CDR3 runs 13 residues. CDR1 MNHNS and CDR2 SASEGT come from the germline V gene. The J segment lost 0 bases and the V segment lost 11 bases, leaving 4 bases of the junction unmatched. The CDR3, as DNA: TGTGCCGGACGGACAGGGGGCTCCTACGAGCAGTACTTC. The encoded protein is CAGRTGGSYEQYF.

The V call is TRBV28, the J call TRBJ1-1, with 9 bases matching TRBD1. The CDR3 loop spans 18 amino acids. V was clipped by 6 bases and J by 0 bases; unmatched bases: 14. The germline gives CDR1 MDHEN, CDR2 SYDVKM. The CDR3 loop is CASRRITGGKPMNTEAFF. CDR3 sequence (DNA): TGTGCCAGCAGACGCATCACAGGGGGCAAACCCATGAACACTGAAGCTTTCTTT.

The chain combines TRBV18 with TRBJ2-5; weak D call: TRBD2 (5 bases). The CDR3 sequence is 14 residues long. CDR1 and CDR2 from the germline V gene are KGHSH and LQKENI. V dropped 3 bases and J dropped 2 bases, with 10 bases sitting between them. The CDR3 loop is CASSPPSSQETQYF. CDR3 bases: TGTGCCAGCTCACCCCCTAGCTCACAAGAGACCCAGTACTTC.

V and J are TRBV4-2 and TRBJ2-5; no firm D call. Looked up from germline, CDR1 is LGHNA and CDR2 is YNFKEQ. V was clipped by 0 bases and J by 2 bases, with 4 bases between them. This CDR3 comprises 13 residues. The CDR3 DNA sequence: TGTGCCAGCAGCCAAGATTCGCAAGAGACCCAGTACTTC. The encoded protein is CASSQDSQETQYF.

The rearrangement links TRBV5-1 to TRBJ2-5; 10 bases line up with TRBD1. V gave up 6 bases and J gave up 9 bases; unmatched junction bases: 8. This CDR3 comprises 13 residues. CDR1 SGHRS and CDR2 YFSETQ come from the germline V gene. CDR3: CASTPGQGMAQYF. In nucleotides, the CDR3 is TGCGCCAGCACCCCGGGACAGGGGATGGCCCAGTACTTC.